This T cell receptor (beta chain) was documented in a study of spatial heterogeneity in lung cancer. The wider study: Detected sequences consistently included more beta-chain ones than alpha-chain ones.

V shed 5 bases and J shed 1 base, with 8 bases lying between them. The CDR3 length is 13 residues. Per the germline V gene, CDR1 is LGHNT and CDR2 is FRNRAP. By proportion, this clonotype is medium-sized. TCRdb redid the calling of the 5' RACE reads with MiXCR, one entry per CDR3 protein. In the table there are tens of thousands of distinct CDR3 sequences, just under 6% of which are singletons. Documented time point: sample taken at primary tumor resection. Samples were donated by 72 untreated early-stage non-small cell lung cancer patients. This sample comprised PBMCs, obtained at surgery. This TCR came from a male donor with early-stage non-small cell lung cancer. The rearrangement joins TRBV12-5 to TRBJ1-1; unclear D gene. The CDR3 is CASGPGGNTEAFF. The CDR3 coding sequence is TGTGCTAGTGGTCCCGGCGGGAACACTGAAGCTTTCTTT.